The 24 T cell receptor beta chains reported below all come from one sample, sequenced in a study of blood T cells in healthy people across ages. A sample-barcoded 5' primer and a J-beta primer mix were used in a second PCR of roughly 6 to 11 cycles. A single record per CDR3 protein comes from TCRdb applying MiXCR to the 5' RACE reads. The table has 700,000 or so distinct CDR3 sequences, about 24% seen once; the top ten hold 20% to 25%. Material for sequencing was blood. The receptors were sampled from a man between 65 and 85 years old in good health.

The J gene is TRBJ1-2, the V gene TRBV6-6; D is uncertain. V lost 6 bases to trimming and J lost 3 bases, with 11 bases between them. The CDR3 runs 13 residues. Per the germline V gene, CDR1 is MNHNY and CDR2 is SVGAGI (reference sequence). DNA of the CDR3: TGTGCCAGCAGGCAGGACGCTGACTATGGCTACACCTTC. As protein: CASRQDADYGYTF.

This chain uses TRBV7-2 with TRBJ2-5; the D gene is possibly TRBD1 (7 bases). The V and J ends lost 5 bases and 5 bases respectively, with 21 bases between them. The CDR3 runs to 16 residues. Germline V lookup: CDR1 SGHTA, CDR2 FQGNSA. The CDR3 here is CASSLALQGRTETQYF. CDR3 coding DNA: TGTGCCAGCAGCCTCGCCCTACAGGGGAGGACGGAGACCCAGTACTTC.

This clonotype was observed a few times. The chain recombines TRBV20-1 with TRBJ1-2, with D perhaps TRBD1 (5 bases). This CDR3 has 18 residues. Trimming took 0 bases from V and 1 from J, leaving 21 bases between them. Germline V gives CDR1 DFQATT, CDR2 SNEGSKA (reference sequence). CDR3 protein: CSARDQGLWGRLNYGYTF. The CDR3, as DNA: TGCAGTGCTAGAGATCAAGGTCTTTGGGGCCGCCTTAACTATGGCTACACCTTC.

This chain uses TRBV5-1 with TRBJ2-3; TRBD2 aligns across 9 bases. The trim removed 5 bases at V and 6 bases at J, leaving 13 bases unmatched. CDR1 is SGHRS, CDR2 YFSETQ, per germline. The CDR3 loop spans 16 amino acids. As DNA, the CDR3 is TGCGCCAGCAGAGTCGGGACTAGCCGCACGGGGGATACGCAGTATTTT. It yields the protein CASRVGTSRTGDTQYF.

There are a few counts of this clonotype. CDR3 DNA: TGTGCCAGCAGTGATATCAGTAATTCACCCCTCCACTTT. It yields the protein CASSDISNSPLHF. The gene calls are TRBV6-1 and TRBJ1-6; D is unclear. The germline V gene has CDR1 MNHNS and CDR2 SASEGT. Trimming pared 3 bases from V and 6 bases from J, leaving 6 bases between. The CDR3 runs to 13 residues.

A few counts support this clonotype. The rearrangement links TRBV20-1 to TRBJ2-1; the D gene could be TRBD1 or TRBD2 (5 bases each). This CDR3 comprises 15 residues. V shed 3 bases and J shed 5 bases, with 17 bases lying between them. Germline V gene lookup returns CDR1 DFQATT and CDR2 SNEGSKA (reference sequence). CDR3 sequence: CSASSFGTEDNEQFF. The CDR3 nucleotides read TGCAGTGCTAGCTCTTTCGGGACGGAAGACAATGAGCAGTTCTTC.

This chain joins TRBV7-9 and TRBJ2-3, with 9 bases fitting TRBD2. The CDR3 is made up of 15 amino acids. The V segment lost 5 bases and the J segment 6 bases; nucleotides outside the gene matches: 9. CDR1 and CDR2 from the germline V gene are SEHNR and FQNEAQ (reference sequence). CDR3 sequence (DNA): TGTGCCAGCAGCCTCACGGCGGGGGGGCGGGATACGCAGTATTTT. Protein sequence: CASSLTAGGRDTQYF.

The J gene is TRBJ2-7, the V gene TRBV10-3, with D tentatively TRBD2 (6 bases). CDR3 length: 14 residues. Trimming shortened V by 2 bases and J by 6 bases, and 14 bases separated the two germline ends. Germline-derived CDR1 and CDR2 are ENHRY and SYGVKD. The CDR3 DNA sequence: TGTGCCATCAGTGAGCCCCCGTTCGGGGGCGAGCAGTACGTC. Translated: CAISEPPFGGEQYV.

The chain combines TRBV20-1 with TRBJ2-5; unclear D gene. The end of the DNA aligns better with TRBJ2-1, so the J call may be wrong. CDR3 length: 11 residues. The germline V gene encodes CDR1 DFQATT and CDR2 SNEGSKA (reference sequence). The CDR3 DNA sequence: TGCAGTGCCACGGAGCTGAATGAGCAGTTCTTC. Encoded protein: CSATELNEQFF.

This clonotype came up a few times. The chain is built from TRBV12-3 or TRBV12-4 and TRBJ1-3; no definite D call. The CDR3 consists of 12 residues. Between the trimmed V and J ends, which lost 5 bases and 8 bases, there was a span of 10 bases. The CDR3, as DNA: TGTGCCAGCAGTCTGGGTTCGTACACCATATATTTT. The encoded protein is CASSLGSYTIYF.

This clonotype was found a few times. This chain uses TRBV12-3 or TRBV12-4 with TRBJ1-4; the D is unclear. Trimming removed 1 base from V and 14 bases from J, with 11 bases in between. The CDR3 sequence is 12 residues long. CDR3 nucleotides: TGTGCCAGCAGTTTAGTCCCGGGAAGGCTGTTTTTT. This translates into CASSLVPGRLFF.

V is TRBV6-5 and J is TRBJ2-3; D is undetermined. V lost 4 bases, J lost 2 bases, and 13 bases lay in between. Germline-derived CDR1 and CDR2 are MNHEY and SVGAGI. The CDR3 extends over 15 amino acids. CDR3 region: CASSLTQFYTDTQYF. The CDR3 DNA follows: TGTGCCAGCAGTTTAACACAGTTTTACACAGATACGCAGTATTTT.

This chain links TRBV6-5 with TRBJ2-2; the D is unclear. CDR3 length equals 14 residues. V lost 6 bases, J lost 4 bases, and 12 bases lay in between. Germline V gene sequence: CDR1 MNHEY, CDR2 SVGAGI. The CDR3 bases are TGTGCCAGCAGCCCAGGCAGAATCACCGGGGAGCTGTTTTTT. This gives the protein CASSPGRITGELFF.

This chain connects TRBV5-1 to TRBJ2-3; D is ambiguous. The germline gives CDR1 SGHRS, CDR2 YFSETQ. The CDR3 length is 14 residues. V was cut by 7 bases and J by 2 bases, with 14 bases left in between. The CDR3 region has the DNA TGCGCCAGCGCCCTGACTCATTACACAGATACGCAGTATTTT. Translated: CASALTHYTDTQYF.

In this sample, this clonotype turned up a few times. The junction departs from germline at one end; a sequencing error may be responsible. The chain couples TRBV6-1 to TRBJ2-3; 8 nucleotides match TRBD2. This CDR3 region has 17 residues. The germline V gene encodes CDR1 MNHNS and CDR2 SASEGT. The CDR3 loop is CASSEVGSGLVPDTQYF. In DNA, the CDR3 is TGTGCCAGCAGTGAAGTGGGATCGGGACTAGTTCCAGACACGCAGTATTTT.

The V and J genes are TRBV28 and TRBJ2-5; maybe TRBD1 (5 bases). The tail of the sequence fits TRBJ2-7 better, so the J call may be wrong. The CDR3 has 12 amino acids. The germline CDR1 and CDR2 sequences are MDHEN and SYDVKM. The CDR3 region has the DNA TGTGCCAGCAACAGGCCCTCCTACGAGCAGTACTTC. The encoded protein is CASNRPSYEQYF.

This clonotype was observed a handful of times. V and J are TRBV6-2 or TRBV6-3 and TRBJ2-7; tentative D call: TRBD2 (6 bases). V was pared by 3 bases and J by 6 bases, with 12 bases between. CDR1 and CDR2 (germline): MNHEY, SVGEGT. The CDR3 is made up of 13 amino acids. The CDR3 region is CASSYGASVEQYV. The CDR3 region has the DNA TGTGCCAGCAGTTATGGAGCTAGCGTCGAGCAGTACGTC.

This clonotype came up a few times. The rearrangement joins TRBV4-1 to TRBJ2-5, with D possibly being TRBD2 (5 bases). With 0 bases removed from V and 6 bases from J, the gap between germline ends came to 23 bases. Germline-derived CDR1 and CDR2 are MGHRA and YSYEKL. This CDR3 comprises 18 residues. This CDR3 is CASSQDLAGLLVLKTQYF. The CDR3 DNA reads TGCGCCAGCAGCCAAGATCTCGCCGGACTGCTAGTTTTGAAGACCCAGTACTTC.

This clonotype was observed a handful of times. The gene calls are TRBV7-2 and TRBJ2-2; 9 bases map to TRBD1. Germline CDR1 and CDR2: SGHTA and FQGNSA. J gave up 6 bases and V 5 bases, and 13 bases lay outside the gene matches. The CDR3 is 17 residues long. The CDR3 here is CASSHASTGGRAGELFF. The CDR3 DNA sequence: TGTGCCAGCAGCCACGCTTCTACAGGGGGCCGGGCCGGGGAGCTGTTTTTT.

This clonotype was seen repeatedly, ten times or more. This chain uses TRBV2 with TRBJ2-5; 7 nucleotides match TRBD1. With 5 bases clipped from V and 5 bases from J, the junction kept 11 bases outside the gene matches. This CDR3 comprises 15 residues. In germline, CDR1 is SNHLY, CDR2 FYNNEI. The CDR3 DNA is TGTGCCAGCAGTTCCCTCGACAGGGTAGGGGAGACCCAGTACTTC. This codes for CASSSLDRVGETQYF.

This clonotype was observed a handful of times. The gene calls are TRBV19 and TRBJ2-3, with 8 bases that match TRBD1. CDR1 is LNHDA and CDR2 is SQIVND in the germline V gene (reference sequence). With 1 base clipped from V and 2 bases from J, the junction kept 8 bases outside the gene matches. CDR3 length: 17 amino acids. CDR3 amino acids: CASSIGRGTGLTDTQYF. The CDR3 coding sequence is TGTGCCAGTAGTATAGGAAGGGGGACAGGACTCACAGATACGCAGTATTTT.

This clonotype was detected a few times. The V and J genes are TRBV29-1 and TRBJ2-7; no firm D call. The V and J ends lost 3 bases and 0 bases respectively, with 15 bases between them. This CDR3 has 15 amino acids. Germline CDR1 and CDR2: SQVTM and ANQGSEA. The CDR3 DNA is TGCAGCGTTGATCTGGTCAGGTCTTCCTCCTACGAGCAGTACTTC. Translated, it gives CSVDLVRSSSYEQYF.

The sample holds a few counts of this clonotype. J is TRBJ2-7 and V is TRBV6-4, with 14 bases identical to TRBD2. The CDR3 sequence is 16 residues long. Unmatched junction bases numbered 7, after V lost 6 bases and J lost 3 bases. Germline V lookup: CDR1 MRHNA, CDR2 SNTAGT. The CDR3, as DNA: TGTGCCAGCAGGAGGAGACTAGCGGGGGGGGTCTACGAGCAGTACTTC. Translating it yields CASRRRLAGGVYEQYF.

The table lists this clonotype with many counts. The chain combines TRBV12-3 or TRBV12-4 with TRBJ2-5; maybe TRBD1 (6 bases). Matching the DNA end better, TRBJ2-7 makes the J call doubtful. The CDR3 has 12 residues. The CDR3, as DNA: TGTGCCAGCAGGACGGGACACTACGAGCAGTACTTC. Protein sequence: CASRTGHYEQYF.